The 9 T cell receptor beta chains below all came from one sample that was sequenced in a study of blood T cell repertoires in COVID-19 (dated by TCRdb to about 2020). Library creation used the immunoSEQ multiplex PCR assay. In TCRdb, the immuneACCESS table is reduced to in-frame sequences with V and J assigned. These tables do not hold every clone; where another copy was compared, an unresolved V gene accounts for under half, and the others remain unexplained. The sample table lists more than 75,000 clones, around nine tenths of them with a count of one. 1.2% of the sample goes to the ten largest clones. The sequenced sample consisted of peripheral blood. The receptor source for this set is a man of 80 years or more with active or convalescent COVID-19.

The chain employs TRBV7-2 and TRBJ1-5, with TRBD1 matching 7 bases. The V gene's germline CDR1 is SGHTA and CDR2 FQGNSA. The CDR3 sequence is 17 residues long. J lost 6 bases, V lost 3 bases, and 14 bases had no gene match. Here the CDR3 DNA reads TGTGCCAGCAGCTTTGGGGTGAGGGGGCTGGGGAGTCAGCCCCAGCATTTT. It translates to CASSFGVRGLGSQPQHF.

To note about this clone: Other DNA sequences in the same sample also yield this CDR3. J is TRBJ1-1 and V is TRBV2; tentatively, D is TRBD1 (6 bases). The CDR3 has 14 residues. Trimming left V 4 bases short and J 2 bases short, with 11 bases between. Per germline, CDR1 SNHLY and CDR2 FYNNEI. The CDR3 loop is CASSVGGGNTEAFF. CDR3 nucleotides: TGTGCCAGCAGTGTAGGGGGGGGAAACACTGAAGCTTTCTTT.

This chain links TRBV27 with TRBJ2-7; the D gene is possibly TRBD2 (6 bases). CDR1 is MNHEY and CDR2 is SMNVEV in the germline V gene (reference sequence). This CDR3 spans 14 amino acids. V lost 4 bases and J 3 bases, leaving 13 bases between the germline ends. CDR3 sequence reads: CASSSGRPYYEQYF. CDR3 sequence (DNA): TGTGCCAGCAGTTCCGGGAGACCTTACTACGAGCAGTACTTC.

The rearrangement uses TRBV6-4 and TRBJ1-2; TRBD1 aligns across 9 bases. CDR1 is MRHNA and CDR2 is SNTAGT in the germline V gene. After removal of 3 bases from V and 5 bases from J, the junction contained 13 bases not matched to a gene. The CDR3 consists of 17 residues. The DNA of the CDR3 is TGTGCCAGCAGTGAATACCCACAGGGGGCAACCGGGTATGGCTACACCTTC. Translating gives CASSEYPQGATGYGYTF.

This chain links TRBV20-1 with TRBJ2-7; no definite D call. Deletions cut 0 bases from V and 4 bases from J, with 4 bases between. Germline V gene sequence: CDR1 DFQATT, CDR2 SNEGSKA (reference sequence). The CDR3 spans 11 residues. The CDR3 is CSARDSYEQYF. In DNA form, the CDR3 reads TGCAGTGCTAGAGATAGTTACGAGCAGTACTTC.

The chain employs TRBV20-1 and TRBJ1-6; the match to TRBD1 covers 8 bases. With V trimmed by 3 bases and J by 7 bases, 5 bases remained unmatched. Germline V lookup: CDR1 DFQATT, CDR2 SNEGSKA (reference sequence). The CDR3 sequence is 14 residues long. In nucleotides, the CDR3 is TGCAGTGCTAGTAGCAGGGGGCGGAATTCACCCCTCCACTTT. The encoded protein is CSASSRGRNSPLHF.

The chain has TRBV18 and TRBJ2-3; D call uncertain. This CDR3 comprises 13 residues. Germline V gives CDR1 KGHSH, CDR2 LQKENI. Trimming removed 3 bases from V and 0 bases from J, with 4 bases in between. The chain's CDR3 is CASSPPSTDTQYF. The CDR3 nucleotides read TGTGCCAGCTCACCTCCTAGCACAGATACGCAGTATTTT.

The chain has TRBV7-6 and TRBJ2-6; perhaps TRBD1 as D (6 bases). With 4 bases removed from V and 0 bases from J, the gap between germline ends came to 13 bases. The CDR3 spans 17 residues. CDR1 and CDR2 (germline): SGHVS, FNYEAQ. For the CDR3, the DNA is TGTGCCAGCAGCTCAGGGGTGGGAATCTCTGGGGCCAACGTCCTGACTTTC. Protein: CASSSGVGISGANVLTF.

This clone was counted a single time. V is TRBV19 and J is TRBJ2-1; 11 positions agree with TRBD2. This CDR3 region has 14 residues. Germline loops: CDR1 LNHDA, CDR2 SQIVND (reference sequence). V lost 6 bases to trimming and J lost 5 bases; unmatched junction nucleotides: 3. The CDR3 DNA reads TGTGCCAGTAGGTTGACTAGCGGGAACAATGAGCAGTTCTTC. Amino acids: CASRLTSGNNEQFF.